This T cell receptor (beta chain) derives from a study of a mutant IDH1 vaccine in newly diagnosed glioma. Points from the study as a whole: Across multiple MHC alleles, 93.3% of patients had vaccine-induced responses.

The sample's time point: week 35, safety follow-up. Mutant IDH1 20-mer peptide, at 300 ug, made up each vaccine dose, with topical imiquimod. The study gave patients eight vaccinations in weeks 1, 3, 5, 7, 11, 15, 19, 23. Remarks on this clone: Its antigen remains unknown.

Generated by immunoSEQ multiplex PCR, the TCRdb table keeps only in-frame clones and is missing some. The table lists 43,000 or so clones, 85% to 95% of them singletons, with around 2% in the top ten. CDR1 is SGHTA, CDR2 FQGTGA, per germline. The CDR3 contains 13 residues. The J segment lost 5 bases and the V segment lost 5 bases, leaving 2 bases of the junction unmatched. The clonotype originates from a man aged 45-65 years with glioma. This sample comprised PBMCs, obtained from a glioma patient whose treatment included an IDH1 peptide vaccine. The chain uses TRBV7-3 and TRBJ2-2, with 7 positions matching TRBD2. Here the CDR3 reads CASSLGGTGELFF. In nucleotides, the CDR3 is TGTGCCAGCAGCCTCGGGGGGACCGGGGAGCTGTTTTTT.